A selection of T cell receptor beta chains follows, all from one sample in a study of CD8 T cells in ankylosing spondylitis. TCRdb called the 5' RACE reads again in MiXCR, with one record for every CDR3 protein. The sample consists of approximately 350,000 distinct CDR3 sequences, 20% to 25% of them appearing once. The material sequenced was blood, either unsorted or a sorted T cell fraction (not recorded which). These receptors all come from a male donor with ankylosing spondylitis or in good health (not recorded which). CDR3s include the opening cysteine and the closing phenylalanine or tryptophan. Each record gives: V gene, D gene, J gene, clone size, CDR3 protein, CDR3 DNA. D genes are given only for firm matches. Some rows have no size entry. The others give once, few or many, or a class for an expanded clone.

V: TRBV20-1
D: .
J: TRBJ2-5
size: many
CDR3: CSARGGDRKETQYF
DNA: TGCAGTGCTAGAGGTGGTGATAGAAAAGAGACCCAGTACTTC

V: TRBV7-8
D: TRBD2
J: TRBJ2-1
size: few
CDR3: CASSLVAGGQFF
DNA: TGTGCCAGCAGCTTAGTTGCGGGGGGGCAGTTCTTC

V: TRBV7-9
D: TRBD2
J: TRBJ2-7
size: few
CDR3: CASSFTSGGPDSYEQYF
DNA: TGTGCCAGCAGCTTCACTAGCGGGGGGCCCGATTCCTACGAGCAGTACTTC

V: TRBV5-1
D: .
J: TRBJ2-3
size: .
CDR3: CASRKWKDSTDTQYF
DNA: TGCGCCAGCAGAAAATGGAAGGATAGCACAGATACGCAGTATTTT

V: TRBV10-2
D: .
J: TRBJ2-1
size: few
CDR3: CASSRAGFTNEQFF
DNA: TGCGCCAGCAGCAGGGCGGGGTTTACAAATGAGCAGTTCTTC

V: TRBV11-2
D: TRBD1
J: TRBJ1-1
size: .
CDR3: CASSYLPGQGIGTEAFF
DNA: TGTGCCAGCAGCTATTTACCGGGACAGGGCATCGGGACTGAAGCTTTCTTT

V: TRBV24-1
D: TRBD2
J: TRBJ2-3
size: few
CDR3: CATSDVTSGESTDTQYF
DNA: TGTGCCACCAGTGATGTTACTAGCGGGGAATCCACAGATACGCAGTATTTT

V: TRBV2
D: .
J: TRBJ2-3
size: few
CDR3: CASEELTDTQYF
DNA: TGTGCCAGCGAGGAATTAACAGATACGCAGTATTTT

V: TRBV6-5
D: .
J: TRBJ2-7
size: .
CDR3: CASSYVQGSYEQYF
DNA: TGTGCCAGCAGTTACGTCCAGGGCTCCTACGAGCAGTACTTC

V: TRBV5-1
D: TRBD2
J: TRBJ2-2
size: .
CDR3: CASSPASGENGELFF
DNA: TGCGCCAGCAGCCCTGCTAGCGGGGAGAACGGGGAGCTGTTTTTT

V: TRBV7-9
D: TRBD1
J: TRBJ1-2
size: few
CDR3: CASSPGTGIVDGYTF
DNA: TGTGCCAGCAGTCCCGGGACAGGGATAGTCGATGGCTACACCTTC

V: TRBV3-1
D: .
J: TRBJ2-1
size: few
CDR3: CASSQEWGRVYNEQFF
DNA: TGTGCCAGCAGCCAAGAATGGGGAAGGGTGTACAATGAGCAGTTCTTC

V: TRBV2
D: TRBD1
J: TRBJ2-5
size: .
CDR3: CASSTGQPQEYF
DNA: TGTGCCAGCAGCACGGGACAGCCCCAAGAGTACTTC

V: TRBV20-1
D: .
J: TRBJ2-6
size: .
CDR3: CSARKQYASGANVLTF
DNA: TGCAGTGCTAGGAAACAGTACGCCTCTGGGGCCAACGTCCTGACTTTC

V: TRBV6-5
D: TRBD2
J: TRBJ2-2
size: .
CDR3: CASSSLAGGPGELFF
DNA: TGTGCCAGCAGTTCACTAGCGGGGGGGCCCGGGGAGCTGTTTTTT

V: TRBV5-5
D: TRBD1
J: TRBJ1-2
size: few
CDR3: CASSLRGTGGDYGYTF
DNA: TGTGCCAGCAGCTTGAGGGGGACAGGAGGAGACTATGGCTACACCTTC

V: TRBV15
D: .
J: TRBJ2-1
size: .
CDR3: CATSREELTIGEQFF
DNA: TGTGCCACCAGCAGAGAAGAATTGACCATAGGTGAGCAGTTCTTC

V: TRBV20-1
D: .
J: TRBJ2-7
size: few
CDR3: CSARGRLTYEQYF
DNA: TGCAGTGCTAGAGGCAGGCTTACCTACGAGCAGTACTTC

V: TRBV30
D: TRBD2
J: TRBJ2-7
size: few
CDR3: CAWSGGGLAGYEQYF
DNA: TGTGCCTGGAGCGGGGGAGGGTTAGCTGGCTACGAGCAGTACTTC

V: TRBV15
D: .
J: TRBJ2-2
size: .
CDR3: CATSSLAISSGELFF
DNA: TGTGCCACCAGTTCCTTGGCTATATCATCCGGGGAGCTGTTTTTT

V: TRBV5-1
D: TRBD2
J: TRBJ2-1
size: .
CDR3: CASSLNIAGGPAEEQFF
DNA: TGCGCCAGCAGCTTGAACATAGCGGGGGGGCCCGCGGAGGAGCAGTTCTTC

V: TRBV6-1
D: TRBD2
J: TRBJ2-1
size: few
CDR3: CASRQPGLAANEQFF
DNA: TGTGCCAGCAGACAACCGGGACTAGCTGCCAATGAGCAGTTCTTC

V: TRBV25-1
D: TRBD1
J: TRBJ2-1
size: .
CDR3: CASSEYKEDRGNEQFF
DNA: TGTGCCAGCAGTGAATATAAAGAGGACAGGGGTAATGAGCAGTTCTTC

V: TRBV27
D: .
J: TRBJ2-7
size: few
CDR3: CASSLSAGAVYEQYF
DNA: TGTGCCAGCAGTTTAAGCGCGGGGGCGGTCTACGAGCAGTACTTC

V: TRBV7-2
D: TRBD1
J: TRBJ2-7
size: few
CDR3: CASSFDRGSEQYF
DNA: TGTGCCAGCAGCTTCGACAGGGGGTCCGAGCAGTACTTC

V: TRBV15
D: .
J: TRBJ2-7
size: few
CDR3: CATSSGPPPSYEQYF
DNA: TGTGCCACCAGCTCCGGGCCCCCGCCCTCCTACGAGCAGTACTTC

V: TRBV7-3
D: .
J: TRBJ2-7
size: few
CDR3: CASSPRDNYEQYF
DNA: TGTGCCAGCAGCCCCCGGGACAACTACGAGCAGTACTTC

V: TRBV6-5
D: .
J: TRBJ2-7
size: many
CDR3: CASSYGDSYEQYF
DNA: TGTGCCAGCAGTTACGGGGACTCCTACGAGCAGTACTTC

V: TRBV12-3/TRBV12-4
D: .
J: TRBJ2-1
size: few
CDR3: CASRDGVGAYNEQFF
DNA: TGTGCCAGCAGGGATGGGGTTGGGGCCTACAATGAGCAGTTCTTC

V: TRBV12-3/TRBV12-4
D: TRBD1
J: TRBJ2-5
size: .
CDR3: CASSPSRDRVETQYF
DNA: TGTGCCAGCAGCCCCTCCCGGGACAGGGTCGAGACCCAGTACTTC

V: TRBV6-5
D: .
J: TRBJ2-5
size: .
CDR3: CASSYTGTGETQYF
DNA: TGTGCCAGCAGTTACACAGGGACCGGGGAGACCCAGTACTTC

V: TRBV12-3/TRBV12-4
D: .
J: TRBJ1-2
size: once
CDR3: CASSPHLPGRSNYGYTF
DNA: TGTGCCAGCAGTCCACACCTCCCCGGACGGTCTAACTATGGCTACACCTTC

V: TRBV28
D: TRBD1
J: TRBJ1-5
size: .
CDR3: CASSSSTGVNQPQHF
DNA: TGTGCCAGCAGTTCCTCCACAGGGGTCAATCAGCCCCAGCATTTT

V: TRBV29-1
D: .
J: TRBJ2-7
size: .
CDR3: CSVGPAGVSEFYEQYF
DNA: TGCAGCGTTGGGCCCGCCGGGGTCTCCGAGTTTTACGAGCAGTACTTC

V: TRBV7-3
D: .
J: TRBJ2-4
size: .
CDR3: CASSLTGTQEGVWAKNIQYF
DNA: TGTGCCAGCAGCTTAACCGGTACCCAGGAGGGCGTATGGGCCAAAAACATTCAGTACTTC

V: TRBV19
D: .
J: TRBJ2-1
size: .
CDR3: CASSALVVVAYNEQFF
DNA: TGTGCCAGTAGTGCCCTCGTTGTGGTTGCCTACAATGAGCAGTTCTTC

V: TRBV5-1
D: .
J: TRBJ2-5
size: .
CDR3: CASSVDPDLTGSLETQYF
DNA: TGCGCCAGCAGCGTGGACCCGGACTTGACAGGCTCTTTGGAGACCCAGTACTTC

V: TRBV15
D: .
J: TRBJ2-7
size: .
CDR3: CATSRNPAGGYEQYF
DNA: TGTGCCACCAGCAGAAACCCGGCCGGGGGCTACGAGCAGTACTTC

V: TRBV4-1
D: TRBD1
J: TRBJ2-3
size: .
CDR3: CASSRGQGGTDTQYF
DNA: TGCGCCAGCAGCCGTGGACAGGGAGGTACAGATACGCAGTATTTT

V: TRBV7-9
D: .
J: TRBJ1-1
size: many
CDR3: CASSLALGDTEAFF
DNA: TGTGCCAGCAGCTTAGCGCTGGGGGACACTGAAGCTTTCTTT

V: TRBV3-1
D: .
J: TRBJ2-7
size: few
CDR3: CASSQDHSWDEQYF
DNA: TGTGCCAGCAGCCAAGACCATTCCTGGGACGAGCAGTACTTC

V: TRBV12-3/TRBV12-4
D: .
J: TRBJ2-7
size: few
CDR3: CASGPIRGSRGYEQYF
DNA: TGTGCCAGCGGACCGATAAGGGGATCCCGGGGTTACGAGCAGTACTTC

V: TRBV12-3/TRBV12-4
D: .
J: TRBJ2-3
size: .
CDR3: CASTHATSTDTQYF
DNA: TGTGCCAGCACACACGCTACTAGCACAGATACGCAGTATTTT

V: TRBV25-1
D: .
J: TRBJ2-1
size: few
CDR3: CASSGQQVHRVDEQFF
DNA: TGTGCCAGCAGTGGGCAACAGGTTCACAGAGTAGATGAGCAGTTCTTC

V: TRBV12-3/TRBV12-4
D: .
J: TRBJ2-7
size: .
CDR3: CASSLAGVVGEQYF
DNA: TGTGCCAGCAGTTTGGCTGGGGTTGTTGGCGAGCAGTACTTC

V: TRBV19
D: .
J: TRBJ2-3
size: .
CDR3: CASSPQQGWEADTQYF
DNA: TGTGCCAGTAGCCCCCAACAGGGATGGGAGGCAGATACGCAGTATTTT

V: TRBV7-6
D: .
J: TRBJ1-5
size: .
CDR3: CASSYIFGNQPQHF
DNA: TGTGCCAGCAGCTATATTTTTGGCAATCAGCCCCAGCATTTT